One sample yielded the 28 T cell receptor beta chains listed below, sequenced in a study of blood T cell repertoires in COVID-19. Sequencing used immunoSEQ multiplex PCR; TCRdb keeps in-frame clones, though not all of them. Of approximately 230,000 clones listed, under 85% are singletons. Sequencing was carried out using peripheral blood. Source of these receptors: a woman aged 40-49 years with active or convalescent COVID-19.

This chain joins TRBV27 and TRBJ1-2; 10 bases are a match to TRBD1. This CDR3 contains 15 residues. Unmatched junction bases numbered 3, after V lost 1 base and J lost 4 bases. Germline CDR1 reads MNHEY; CDR2 reads SMNVEV (reference sequence). CDR3 coding DNA: TGTGCCAGCAGTTTATGGACAGGGGGTGCCTATGGCTACACCTTC. This gives the protein CASSLWTGGAYGYTF.

This clone was recorded once. The chain links TRBV5-1 to TRBJ2-7, with TRBD1 identical over 10 bases. Germline V gene sequence: CDR1 SGHRS, CDR2 YFSETQ. V shed 0 bases and J 5 bases; nucleotides not matched to a gene: 5. The CDR3 spans 15 residues. CDR3 sequence reads: CASSLGGTGDHEQYF. The CDR3, as DNA: TGCGCCAGCAGCTTGGGGGGGACAGGGGACCACGAGCAGTACTTC.

The rearrangement links TRBV9 to TRBJ1-5, with a possible D match to TRBD1 (6 bases). V was pared by 8 bases and J by 1 base, with 7 bases between. Germline CDR1 reads SGDLS; CDR2 reads YYNGEE. CDR3 length equals 12 residues. The CDR3 DNA reads TGTGCCAGTGGGGGCAGCAATCAGCCCCAGCATTTT. This gives the protein CASGGSNQPQHF. Variable domain in full (rest from reference TRBV9 and TRBJ1-5): DSGVTQTPKHLITATGQRVTLRCSPRSGDLSVYWYQQSLDQGLQFLIQYYNGEERAKGNILERFSAQQFPDLHSELNLSSLELGDSALYFCASGGSNQPQHFGDGTRLSIL.

This clone was detected a few times. The V gene is TRBV30, the J gene TRBJ1-1; D gene uncertain. Trimming pared 1 base from V and 4 bases from J, leaving 10 bases between. The CDR3 sequence is 13 residues long. CDR1 and CDR2 (germline): GTSNPN, SVGIG (reference sequence). CDR3 loop: CAWSGRAGTEAFF. The CDR3 DNA reads TGTGCCTGGAGTGGACGGGCGGGCACTGAAGCTTTCTTT.

CDR3 residues: CASSPRDTNTEAFF. Written as DNA, the CDR3 is TGTGCCAGCAGCCCAAGAGATACGAACACTGAAGCTTTCTTT. This chain links TRBV7-3 with TRBJ1-1; no clear D gene. This CDR3 comprises 14 residues. Germline loops: CDR1 SGHTA, CDR2 FQGTGA. V was trimmed by 5 bases and J by 1 base, leaving 11 bases between them.

The chain uses TRBV6-2 or TRBV6-3 and TRBJ2-4; no clear D. This CDR3 spans 15 amino acids. Germline loops: CDR1 MNHEY, CDR2 SVGEGT. V dropped 4 bases and J dropped 0 bases, with 10 bases sitting between them. CDR3 sequence: CASSSTVIAKNIQYF. CDR3 DNA sequence: TGTGCCAGCAGTTCGACTGTGATAGCCAAAAACATTCAGTACTTC.

The chain uses TRBV7-2 and TRBJ2-3; D unclear. Per the germline V gene, CDR1 is SGHTA and CDR2 is FQGNSA. The CDR3 length is 13 residues. Trimming left V 1 base short and J 2 bases short, with 4 bases between. The CDR3 DNA sequence: TGTGCCAGCAGCTTAGGAGCCACAGATACGCAGTATTTT. Translating gives CASSLGATDTQYF.

This clone came up a few times. The V gene is TRBV5-1, the J gene TRBJ1-1, with D possibly matching TRBD1 (6 bases). Trimming took 4 bases from V and 4 from J, leaving 26 bases between them. The V gene's germline CDR1 is SGHRS and CDR2 YFSETQ. The CDR3 covers 18 residues. CDR3 nucleotide sequence: TGCGCCAGCAGCCCCCGACCTACTGTCCCAGGGGCAGGCACTGAAGCTTTCTTT. It codes for CASSPRPTVPGAGTEAFF.

This sequence joins TRBV6-2 or TRBV6-3 and TRBJ2-1, with a possible D match to TRBD2 (5 bases). The CDR3 totals 13 residues. V lost 5 bases and J lost 6, with 11 bases in between. CDR1 MNHEY and CDR2 SVGEGT come from the germline V gene. CDR3 region: CASSHPEANEQFF. CDR3 DNA sequence: TGTGCCAGCAGTCATCCGGAGGCCAATGAGCAGTTCTTC.

The rearrangement uses TRBV5-1 and TRBJ2-2; weak D call: TRBD2 (5 bases). The germline gives CDR1 SGHRS, CDR2 YFSETQ. The CDR3 sequence is 13 residues long. V was clipped by 4 bases and J by 8 bases, with 12 bases between them. The CDR3 spells CASSPVSAGELFF. The CDR3 region has the DNA TGCGCCAGCAGCCCTGTTAGCGCGGGGGAGCTGTTTTTT.

About this clone: Sequence at one end of the junction differs from germline and may be a read error. This chain uses TRBV12-3 or TRBV12-4 with TRBJ1-1, with D possibly being TRBD1 (5 bases). CDR3 length: 11 residues. CDR3 sequence reads: CASGTGRPEVF. Written as DNA, the CDR3 is TGTGCCAGCGGGACGGGGAGGCCCGAGGTTTTT.

The chain uses TRBV5-1 and TRBJ1-4; TRBD1 is a possible D gene (5 bases). Germline CDR1 and CDR2: SGHRS and YFSETQ. V lost 4 bases to trimming and J lost 6 bases, with 10 bases between them. This CDR3 comprises 13 residues. The CDR3 DNA sequence: TGCGCCAGCAGCGTTCAAGGGGATGAAAAACTGTTTTTT. As protein: CASSVQGDEKLFF.

The chain links TRBV28 to TRBJ1-1; a possible D gene is TRBD1 (5 bases). Germline CDR1 and CDR2: MDHEN and SYDVKM. CDR3 length: 14 residues. Trimming shortened V by 6 bases and J by 1 base, and 12 bases separated the two germline ends. CDR3 sequence: CASSGGYKNTEAFF. In DNA, the CDR3 is TGTGCCAGCAGCGGGGGGTACAAGAACACTGAAGCTTTCTTT.

This chain links TRBV3-1 (or the pseudogene TRBV3-2) with TRBJ1-6, with 7 bases identical to TRBD1. CDR3 length equals 14 residues. The trim removed 7 bases at V and 10 bases at J, leaving 10 bases unmatched. From germline, CDR1 is LGHDT and CDR2 YNNKEL (reference sequence). The CDR3 sequence is CASNALTGKSPLHF. CDR3 bases: TGTGCCAGCAACGCCCTGACAGGGAAATCACCCCTCCACTTT.

The count of this clone is one. This rearrangement joins TRBV5-6 to TRBJ1-2; D is perhaps TRBD1 (5 bases). The V and J ends lost 4 bases and 1 base respectively, with 14 bases between them. This CDR3 is 15 amino acids long. Germline V gene data show CDR1 as SGHDT and CDR2 as YYEEEE. CDR3 protein: CASSPRRGFNYGYTF. CDR3 nucleotide sequence: TGTGCCAGCAGCCCGAGGAGGGGCTTTAACTATGGCTACACCTTC.

This clone was recorded only once. Other DNA sequences in the sample encode the same CDR3. The gene calls are TRBV7-2 and TRBJ1-1, with 9 bases matching TRBD1. V trimming: 5 bases; J trimming: 4 bases; junction bases outside the gene matches: 5. There are 14 residues in the CDR3. Germline V gene data show CDR1 as SGHTA and CDR2 as FQGNSA. CDR3 amino acids: CASSLGTGSTEAFF. The CDR3 DNA follows: TGTGCCAGCAGCCTCGGGACAGGGAGCACTGAAGCTTTCTTT. The variable domain in full, completed from reference TRBV7-2 and TRBJ1-1, reads GAGVSQSPSNKVTEKGKDVELRCDPISGHTALYWYRQSLGQGLEFLIYFQGNSAPDKSGLPSDRFSAERTGGSVSTLTIQRTQQEDSAVYLCASSLGTGSTEAFFGQGTRLTVV.

The V call is TRBV5-4, the J call TRBJ1-1; 8 bases line up with TRBD1. CDR3 size: 15 residues. V trimming: 4 bases; J trimming: 10 bases; junction bases outside the gene matches: 15. Germline V gives CDR1 SGHNT, CDR2 YYREEE (reference sequence). This CDR3 is CASSPGRTGNFGAFF. The CDR3 DNA reads TGTGCCAGCAGCCCGGGAAGGACAGGGAATTTCGGAGCTTTCTTT.

The chain carries TRBV27 and TRBJ2-1; 11 positions match TRBD2. V lost 3 bases, J lost 3 bases, and 1 base stayed unmatched. Germline CDR1 reads MNHEY; CDR2 reads SMNVEV (reference sequence). The CDR3 has 15 amino acids. The CDR3 DNA is TGTGCCAGCAGTTTCGGGACTAGCGGCTACAATGAGCAGTTCTTC. This sequence encodes CASSFGTSGYNEQFF.

This rearrangement joins TRBV7-9 to TRBJ2-7, with D possibly matching TRBD1 (6 bases). This CDR3 is 13 amino acids long. CDR1 SEHNR and CDR2 FQNEAQ come from the germline V gene (reference sequence). Trimming cost V 1 base and J 6 bases, with 10 bases left between them. The CDR3 sequence: CASSLDRAGEQYF. CDR3 nucleotides: TGTGCCAGCAGCTTAGACAGGGCGGGCGAGCAGTACTTC.

The chain joins TRBV28 to TRBJ2-2; 9 nucleotides line up with TRBD1. Germline V gene data show CDR1 as MDHEN and CDR2 as SYDVKM. CDR3 length equals 15 residues. With V trimmed by 6 bases and J by 4 bases, 6 bases remained unmatched. This chain's CDR3 is CASRVGTGSTGELFF. The DNA for the CDR3 is TGTGCCAGCAGAGTCGGGACAGGGAGCACCGGGGAGCTGTTTTTT. Together with reference TRBV28 and TRBJ2-2, the CDR3 gives the full variable domain: DVKVTQSSRYLVKRTGEKVFLECVQDMDHENMFWYRQDPGLGLRLIYFSYDVKMKEKGDIPEGYSVSREKKERFSLILESASTNQTSMYLCASRVGTGSTGELFFGEGSRLTVL.

The V call is TRBV10-3, the J call TRBJ2-3; 7 nucleotides match TRBD2. CDR3 length: 17 amino acids. V shed 10 bases and J 0 bases; nucleotides not matched to a gene: 16. Per germline, CDR1 ENHRY and CDR2 SYGVKD. CDR3 sequence reads: CATMGGIVPPSTDTQYF. The CDR3 nucleotides are TGTGCCACCATGGGGGGGATCGTACCGCCTAGCACAGATACGCAGTATTTT.

In its sample, this clone was seen a few times. J is TRBJ1-2 and V is TRBV19, with TRBD1 matching 9 bases. Trimming removed 5 bases from V and 2 bases from J; junction bases left unmatched: 6. Germline V gene data show CDR1 as LNHDA and CDR2 as SQIVND (reference sequence). The CDR3 spans 15 residues. In DNA, the CDR3 is TGTGCCAGTAGTTTCCGGACAGGGGCGAACTATGGCTACACCTTC. Amino acid sequence: CASSFRTGANYGYTF.

This rearrangement joins TRBV19 to TRBJ2-1, with 9 nucleotides matching TRBD1. In germline, CDR1 is LNHDA, CDR2 SQIVND (reference sequence). The CDR3 contains 17 residues. V lost 5 bases to trimming and J lost 7 bases; unmatched junction nucleotides: 15. CDR3 region: CASSPGQGKGIRNEQFF. The CDR3 DNA reads as TGTGCCAGTAGTCCTGGACAGGGGAAAGGAATTAGGAATGAGCAGTTCTTC. Full variable domain (rest looked up from reference TRBV19 and TRBJ2-1): DGGITQSPKYLFRKEGQNVTLSCEQNLNHDAMYWYRQDPGQGLRLIYYSQIVNDFQKGDIAEGYSVSREKKESFPLTVTSAQKNPTAFYLCASSPGQGKGIRNEQFFGPGTRLTVL.

The genes are TRBV5-5 and TRBJ1-3; D is perhaps TRBD1 (6 bases). V dropped 0 bases and J dropped 4 bases, with 14 bases sitting between them. Per the germline V gene, CDR1 is SGHKS and CDR2 is YYEKEE (reference sequence). The CDR3 contains 16 residues. This chain's CDR3 is CASSLDRAYIGNTIYF. The CDR3, as DNA: TGTGCCAGCAGCTTGGACAGGGCTTATATAGGAAACACCATATATTTT.

The CDR3 reads CASSVRQGRGYGYTF. The CDR3 nucleotides read TGTGCCAGCAGTGTCCGACAGGGGAGGGGCTATGGCTACACCTTC. This chain connects TRBV28 to TRBJ1-2; TRBD1 matches at 8 bases. The CDR3 covers 15 residues. CDR1 and CDR2 (germline): MDHEN, SYDVKM. V was clipped by 5 bases and J by 4 bases; unmatched bases: 9.

This clone was counted once. The chain couples TRBV5-1 to TRBJ2-4; a weak D match, TRBD2 (5 bases). Germline assignment: CDR1 SGHRS and CDR2 YFSETQ. Trimming stripped 3 bases from V and 9 bases from J, with 13 bases between. This CDR3 has 13 amino acids. The CDR3 here is CASSSAPAGIQYF. The DNA of the CDR3 is TGCGCCAGCAGCTCGGCCCCGGCGGGCATTCAGTACTTC.

V gene TRBV14 combines with J gene TRBJ2-4; TRBD2 matches 10 bases. J was trimmed by 2 bases and V by 0 bases; bases with no gene match: 4. Germline V gene data show CDR1 as SGHDN and CDR2 as FVKESK. The CDR3 covers 17 residues. The CDR3 DNA sequence: TGTGCCAGCAGCCAAGATTTTAGCGGGGGGACCAAAAACATTCAGTACTTC. This gives the protein CASSQDFSGGTKNIQYF.

This sequence joins TRBV5-6 and TRBJ2-5; no reliable D call. CDR3 size: 14 residues. Germline CDR1 SGHDT, CDR2 YYEEEE. V was clipped by 2 bases and J by 2 bases, with 10 bases between them. The CDR3 is CASSLQLVQETQYF. The CDR3 DNA sequence: TGTGCCAGCAGCTTACAGCTGGTGCAAGAGACCCAGTACTTC.